These 9 T cell receptor beta chains came from one sample sequenced in a study of early stage breast cancer tumors. The data were produced by immunoSEQ multiplex PCR, yet TCRdb's version contains in-frame clones alone and is incomplete. The table includes some 5,500 clones, 55% to 75% detected once. Material: normal breast tissue next to the tumor. The receptor set was obtained from a person in their sixties with breast cancer.

This chain joins TRBV6-1 and TRBJ1-2; D possibly corresponds to TRBD1 (5 bases). This CDR3 spans 14 amino acids. From germline, CDR1 is MNHNS and CDR2 SASEGT. V was cut by 3 bases and J by 5 bases, with 13 bases left in between. CDR3 protein: CASSDWGKGYGYTF. The CDR3 DNA reads as TGTGCCAGCAGTGACTGGGGGAAAGGGTATGGCTACACCTTC.

This chain joins TRBV2 and TRBJ2-3; D uncertain. Germline V gives CDR1 SNHLY, CDR2 FYNNEI. V was shortened by 8 bases and J by 2 bases, with 11 bases between the two germline ends. The CDR3 contains 13 residues. CDR3 in DNA: TGTGCCAGCGACGGATGGTTCACAGATACGCAGTATTTT. As protein: CASDGWFTDTQYF.

The chain links TRBV18 to TRBJ2-7; D may correspond to TRBD1 or TRBD2 (5 bases each). Germline values: CDR1 KGHSH, CDR2 LQKENI. The CDR3 loop spans 14 amino acids. V was clipped by 6 bases and J by 5 bases, with 17 bases between them. The CDR3 loop is CASSPRQGSDEQYF. In nucleotides, the CDR3 is TGTGCCAGCTCCCCCCGGCAGGGTAGCGACGAGCAGTACTTC.

The rearrangement links TRBV11-2 to TRBJ1-1; D might be TRBD1 (5 bases). The V end lost 3 bases, the J end lost 2 bases, and 10 bases lay between the germline ends. The CDR3 contains 14 residues. The V gene's germline CDR1 is SGHAT and CDR2 FQNNGV. The CDR3 loop is CASSFGDGNTEAFF. The CDR3, as DNA: TGTGCCAGCAGCTTCGGGGACGGAAACACTGAAGCTTTCTTT.

V and J are TRBV9 and TRBJ2-5; the D gene could be TRBD1 or TRBD2 (6 bases each). CDR1 and CDR2 (germline): SGDLS, YYNGEE. V lost 3 bases to trimming and J lost 5 bases, with 26 bases between them. CDR3 size: 18 residues. The CDR3 loop reads CASSGLSDGGRGIETQYF. As DNA, the CDR3 is TGTGCCAGCAGCGGACTATCAGACGGGGGTAGGGGGATTGAGACCCAGTACTTC.

The J gene is TRBJ2-1, the V gene TRBV7-6; D might be TRBD2 (9 bases). The CDR3 sequence is 17 residues long. V gave up 6 bases and J gave up 9 bases, with 27 bases separating them. Germline CDR1 reads SGHVS; CDR2 reads FNYEAQ. CDR3 sequence (DNA): TGTGCCAGCAGTTCGCGGGGGGGACAGGTTAGTCGTGGTGAGCAGTTCTTC. Its translation is CASSSRGGQVSRGEQFF.

The rearrangement joins TRBV7-3 to TRBJ2-7; 7 nucleotides match TRBD2. Trimming took 3 bases from V and 2 from J; bases not matched to a gene: 1. The germline gives CDR1 SGHTA, CDR2 FQGTGA. This CDR3 has 13 amino acids. The chain's CDR3 is CASSLGGTYEQYF. CDR3 bases: TGTGCCAGCAGCTTGGGAGGGACCTACGAGCAGTACTTC.

This rearrangement joins TRBV30 to TRBJ2-3; D is unresolved. The CDR3 covers 12 residues. The germline gives CDR1 GTSNPN, CDR2 SVGIG (reference sequence). V lost 0 bases and J 6 bases, leaving 7 bases between the germline ends. The chain's CDR3 is CAWSVSVDTQYF. DNA for the CDR3: TGTGCCTGGAGTGTATCTGTGGATACGCAGTATTTT.

This clone has only a few counts. The chain recombines TRBV19 with TRBJ2-5; D call uncertain. The germline V gene has CDR1 LNHDA and CDR2 SQIVND (reference sequence). The CDR3 covers 13 residues. Trimming cost V 6 bases and J 5 bases, with 13 bases left between them. The CDR3 here is CASSDRSWETQYF. In DNA, the CDR3 is TGTGCCAGTAGCGACCGTTCCTGGGAGACCCAGTACTTC. Drawing the rest from reference TRBV19 and TRBJ2-5, the complete variable domain is DGGITQSPKYLFRKEGQNVTLSCEQNLNHDAMYWYRQDPGQGLRLIYYSQIVNDFQKGDIAEGYSVSREKKESFPLTVTSAQKNPTAFYLCASSDRSWETQYFGPGTRLLVL.